The present T cell receptor (beta chain) was sequenced within a study of control samples from healthy donors and cancer patients. Produced via immunoSEQ multiplex PCR; TCRdb's table is partial and in-frame only. The table includes some 200,000 clones, roughly 94% detected once. Germline CDR1 is LNHNV and CDR2 is YYDKDF (reference sequence). This CDR3 is built from 16 residues. After removal of 3 bases from V and 9 bases from J, the junction contained 7 bases not matched to a gene. Sequenced sample: blood. The chain has TRBV15 and TRBJ2-2; 13 positions agree with TRBD2. This clonotype was sampled from a man aged 50 to 60 in good health. CDR3 coding DNA: TGTGCCACCAGCAGGGAAACTAGCGGGGGGGCGAGGGAGCTGTTTTTT. It codes for CATSRETSGGARELFF.